This TCR beta chain was retrieved from a study of cytotoxic CD8 clonotypes in ibrutinib-treated CLL. Looked up from germline, CDR1 is SNHLY and CDR2 is FYNNEI. The CDR3 covers 12 residues. Trimming stripped 10 bases from V and 10 bases from J, with 17 bases between. Clones were sequenced by immunoSEQ multiplex PCR, and TCRdb holds only the in-frame ones, with some missing. The repertoire holds some 130,000 clones, with 80% to 90% as singletons. The chain couples TRBV2 to TRBJ2-1; D is unresolved. This sequence originates from a human donor with chronic lymphocytic leukemia. The specimen comprised PBMCs, sampled after 24 months of ibrutinib treatment. CDR3 residues: CATSITVREQFF. The CDR3, as DNA: TGTGCCACCTCGATCACAGTCCGCGAGCAGTTCTTC.